The 18 T cell receptor beta chains given below trace back to one sample, sequenced in a study of a mutant IDH1 vaccine in newly diagnosed glioma. Antigen specificity for these receptors is unknown. TCRdb's copy holds only in-frame clones and misses some; the assay was immunoSEQ multiplex PCR. This table holds about 62,000 clones, about 88% found once. Specified time point: week 11, during vaccination. Topical imiquimod was applied with each vaccine dose, which held 300 ug of mutant IDH1 20-mer peptide. Sequencing was performed on PBMCs, taken from a glioma patient whose treatment included an IDH1 peptide vaccine. These receptors were taken from a man between 35 and 55 years old with glioma.

This sequence joins TRBV10-1 and TRBJ2-2; the D gene is possibly TRBD2 (6 bases). The CDR3 loop spans 15 amino acids. The germline V gene has CDR1 WNHNN and CDR2 SYGVQD (reference sequence). Trimming removed 7 bases at V and 5 bases at J, with 17 bases between. The DNA for the CDR3 is TGCGCCAGCAACTCGGGGGTTACCCCGACCGGGGAGCTGTTTTTT. The encoded protein is CASNSGVTPTGELFF.

This chain links TRBV19 with TRBJ2-7, with a possible D match to TRBD2 (5 bases). Germline CDR1 LNHDA, CDR2 SQIVND (reference sequence). Trimming removed 9 bases from V and 0 bases from J, with 15 bases in between. The CDR3 sequence is 14 residues long. CDR3: CARGPGFSSYEQYV. In DNA form, the CDR3 reads TGTGCCAGGGGTCCGGGATTTAGCTCCTACGAGCAGTACGTC.

This chain connects TRBV4-3 to TRBJ1-5; unclear D gene. V dropped 0 bases and J dropped 2 bases, with 5 bases sitting between them. CDR1 and CDR2 (germline): LGHNA, YSLEER. The CDR3 loop spans 14 amino acids. The CDR3: CASSQERGNQPQHF. CDR3 sequence (DNA): TGCGCCAGCAGCCAAGAAAGGGGCAATCAGCCCCAGCATTTT.

The chain has TRBV27 and TRBJ2-2; 7 bases line up with TRBD2. CDR1 and CDR2 from the germline V gene are MNHEY and SMNVEV (reference sequence). J was trimmed by 6 bases and V by 0 bases; bases with no gene match: 10. CDR3 size: 17 residues. CDR3 protein: CASSLSLASGRAGELFF. CDR3 nucleotides: TGTGCCAGCAGTTTATCGTTGGCTAGCGGCCGGGCCGGGGAGCTGTTTTTT.

The V and J genes are TRBV19 and TRBJ1-5, with D tentatively TRBD1 (5 bases). Deletions cut 9 bases from V and 1 base from J, with 10 bases between. Germline CDR1 and CDR2: LNHDA and SQIVND (reference sequence). The CDR3 is 13 residues long. The CDR3: CASGALSNQPQHF. The CDR3, as DNA: TGTGCCAGCGGGGCGCTGAGCAATCAGCCCCAGCATTTT. Combining the CDR3 with reference TRBV19 and TRBJ1-5 gives the whole variable domain DGGITQSPKYLFRKEGQNVTLSCEQNLNHDAMYWYRQDPGQGLRLIYYSQIVNDFQKGDIAEGYSVSREKKESFPLTVTSAQKNPTAFYLCASGALSNQPQHFGDGTRLSIL.

The rearrangement joins TRBV28 to TRBJ2-2, with TRBD1 matching over 8 bases. J was trimmed by 4 bases and V by 5 bases; bases with no gene match: 6. The CDR3 totals 15 residues. Germline V gene sequence: CDR1 MDHEN, CDR2 SYDVKM. The CDR3 is CASSLRGPGTGELFF. CDR3 DNA sequence: TGTGCCAGCAGTCTCAGGGGGCCGGGCACCGGGGAGCTGTTTTTT.

This sequence joins TRBV15 and TRBJ1-1; TRBD1 matches 7 bases. The CDR3 runs 17 residues. Trimming took 1 base from V and 1 from J; bases not matched to a gene: 9. Germline CDR1 is LNHNV and CDR2 is YYDKDF (reference sequence). CDR3 sequence: CATSRAVGDRRNTEAFF. In DNA, the CDR3 is TGTGCCACCAGCAGAGCCGTTGGGGACAGACGGAACACTGAAGCTTTCTTT.

The chain is built from TRBV9 and TRBJ1-6; TRBD1 agrees at 7 bases. Trimming removed 0 bases from V and 7 bases from J; junction bases left unmatched: 7. Germline lookup yields CDR1 SGDLS and CDR2 YYNGEE. The CDR3 totals 16 residues. The CDR3 nucleotides are TGTGCCAGCAGCGTAGGGGCAGGGGGACGAAATTCACCCCTCCACTTT. It encodes CASSVGAGGRNSPLHF.

The genes are TRBV19 and TRBJ1-1; TRBD1 might be the D (5 bases). Germline CDR1 is LNHDA and CDR2 is SQIVND (reference sequence). There are 15 residues in the CDR3. Trimming pared 1 base from V and 4 bases from J, leaving 13 bases between. The CDR3: CASSIGSGWGTEAFF. Written as DNA, the CDR3 is TGTGCCAGTAGTATAGGATCAGGGTGGGGCACTGAAGCTTTCTTT.

Only one count was recorded for this clone. The genes are TRBV28 and TRBJ2-1, with D perhaps TRBD1 or TRBD2 (5 bases each). The length of the CDR3 is 13 residues. Germline CDR1 and CDR2: MDHEN and SYDVKM. Trimming removed 6 bases from V and 9 bases from J, with 15 bases in between. For the CDR3, the DNA is TGTGCCAGCAGCCACTCCGGGACGATTGAGCAGTTCTTC. Translated, it gives CASSHSGTIEQFF.

This chain joins TRBV29-1 and TRBJ1-1; 7 bases align to TRBD1. The length of the CDR3 is 14 residues. Germline lookup yields CDR1 SQVTM and CDR2 ANQGSEA. Trimming cost V 6 bases and J 2 bases; bases outside gene matches: 9. CDR3 loop: CSVTGTAGNTEAFF. In DNA, the CDR3 is TGCAGCGTAACCGGGACAGCGGGAAACACTGAAGCTTTCTTT.

This clone appeared once. The rearrangement uses TRBV19 and TRBJ2-2; possibly TRBD2 for D (6 bases). Germline CDR1 LNHDA, CDR2 SQIVND (reference sequence). V dropped 10 bases and J dropped 7 bases, with 16 bases sitting between them. This CDR3 comprises 13 residues. Written as DNA, the CDR3 is TGTGCCACCTCGTGGGGGGTCGACGGGGAGCTGTTTTTT. It yields the protein CATSWGVDGELFF.

The J gene is TRBJ2-7, the V gene TRBV7-9, with 7 bases that match TRBD1. CDR3 length: 15 residues. V trimming: 0 bases; J trimming: 2 bases; junction bases outside the gene matches: 4. Germline assignment: CDR1 SEHNR and CDR2 FQNEAQ (reference sequence). The CDR3 loop reads CASSLAGTDPYEQYF. CDR3 nucleotides: TGTGCCAGCAGCTTAGCGGGGACAGACCCCTACGAGCAGTACTTC. Variable domain in full (rest from reference TRBV7-9 and TRBJ2-7): DTGVSQNPRHKITKRGQNVTFRCDPISEHNRLYWYRQTLGQGPEFLTYFQNEAQLEKSRLLSDRFSAERPKGSFSTLEIQRTEQGDSAMYLCASSLAGTDPYEQYFGPGTRLTVT.

CDR3 amino acids: CASSQGTQGALGNTIYF. Here the CDR3 DNA reads TGCGCCAGCAGCCAAGGTACACAGGGGGCACTAGGAAACACCATATATTTT. The gene calls are TRBV4-1 and TRBJ1-3; 9 bases align to TRBD1. Looked up from germline, CDR1 is MGHRA and CDR2 is YSYEKL. The V and J ends lost 1 base and 4 bases, in that order; junction bases with no gene match: 8. The length of the CDR3 is 17 residues.

The chain is built from TRBV7-8 and TRBJ2-7; D not certain. CDR3 length equals 14 residues. The V gene lost 0 bases and the J gene lost 3 bases, with 9 bases spanning the gap. Germline lookup yields CDR1 SGHVS and CDR2 FQNEAQ. The CDR3 DNA reads as TGTGCCAGCAGCTTAGCCAACACATACTACGAGCAGTACGTC. Its translation is CASSLANTYYEQYV.

This sequence joins TRBV4-2 and TRBJ2-7; 9 nucleotides match TRBD2. Germline V gene lookup returns CDR1 LGHNA and CDR2 YNFKEQ. The CDR3 spans 15 residues. V lost 4 bases and J lost 5; bases outside the gene matches: 9. The CDR3 nucleotides read TGTGCCAGCAGCCCAAGGACTAGCGAGATACACGAGCAGTACTTC. Protein sequence: CASSPRTSEIHEQYF.

The chain carries TRBV5-1 and TRBJ1-3, with D perhaps TRBD1 (5 bases). This CDR3 contains 17 residues. Trimming took off 4 bases at V and 0 bases at J, with 17 bases between the two ends. Germline V gene data show CDR1 as SGHRS and CDR2 as YFSETQ. The CDR3 region has the DNA TGCGCCAGCAGCCTGTACGGCGGGGGGAACTCTGGAAACACCATATATTTT. Protein product: CASSLYGGGNSGNTIYF.

The chain employs TRBV5-1 and TRBJ2-2; D may be TRBD1 (5 bases). CDR1 is SGHRS, CDR2 YFSETQ, per germline. With 3 bases removed from V and 8 bases from J, the gap between germline ends came to 17 bases. This CDR3 region has 15 residues. This chain's CDR3 is CASSSWGPGPGELFF. In nucleotides, the CDR3 is TGCGCCAGCAGCTCTTGGGGCCCCGGGCCGGGGGAGCTGTTTTTT.